This is a list of T cell receptor beta chains from one sample in a study of T-cell reconstitution after alpha-beta-depleted transplantation in children. Each CDR3 protein is one row after TCRdb ran MiXCR on the PCR reads. The table records 440,000 or so distinct CDR3 sequences, 43% of them present only once. Sequenced here: PBMCs, sampled before TCRalphabeta/CD19-depleted stem cell transplant. All receptors derive from a girl aged 2 to 10 with aplastic anemia, due to receive a stem cell transplant. CDR3s include the opening cysteine and the closing phenylalanine or tryptophan. Fields, in order: V gene, CDR3 length, D gene, J gene, CDR3 protein. A D gene is named only where the DNA matches it firmly.

TRBV29-1	15	TRBD2	TRBJ2-1	CSVVRGGSSYNEQFF
TRBV4-1	16	NA	TRBJ2-2	CASSQEAQGNTGELFF
TRBV20-1	15	TRBD2	TRBJ2-1	CSARGSGSSYNEQFF
TRBV20-1	16	NA	TRBJ2-7	CSASPLGGNHPYEQYF
TRBV20-1	15	TRBD1	TRBJ1-5	CSARLTGASNQPQHF
TRBV10-3	17	TRBD2	TRBJ2-1	CAISESGTSGLNNEQFF
TRBV6-5	15	NA	TRBJ1-4	CASSYSGGADEKLFF
TRBV6-5	16	TRBD2	TRBJ2-3	CASSSRTSGASDTLYF
TRBV28	16	NA	TRBJ2-5	CASSLIGGASQETQYF
TRBV7-2	13	NA	TRBJ2-7	CASSFGPAFEQYF
TRBV6-5	13	NA	TRBJ2-7	CASRLTGTYEQYF
TRBV28	16	TRBD2	TRBJ2-2	CASRGTSGGIGGELFF
TRBV7-9	16	NA	TRBJ2-3	CASSLGLRGPTDTQYF
TRBV5-1	14	TRBD1	TRBJ1-2	CASSFTTGNYGYTF
TRBV12-3/TRBV12-4	15	NA	TRBJ1-1	CASSISDRPNTEAFF
TRBV6-5	14	NA	TRBJ2-5	CASSYSRSGDTQYF
TRBV7-6	13	TRBD2	TRBJ2-5	CASSLAPRDYKHF
TRBV28	17	TRBD1	TRBJ1-6	CASSFERGQGASSPLHF
TRBV29-1	12	NA	TRBJ2-3	CSVSDIRDTQYF
TRBV13	16	TRBD2	TRBJ2-7	CASSLVDTSGTYEQYF
TRBV10-3	15	NA	TRBJ1-4	CAISEGRNPNEKLFF
TRBV6-5	15	NA	TRBJ2-3	CASSYGGFDTDTQYF
TRBV5-1	14	NA	TRBJ1-4	CASSLVGENEKLFF
TRBV28	14	TRBD2	TRBJ2-1	CASSLGGSGSEQFF
TRBV7-2	14	NA	TRBJ2-7	CASSSVGQNYEQYF
TRBV7-9	14	NA	TRBJ2-2	CASHFRTDTGELFF
TRBV27	12	NA	TRBJ2-3	CASSQTADTQYF
TRBV20-1	14	NA	TRBJ2-1	CSAPYGSSYNEQFF
TRBV12-3/TRBV12-4	13	NA	TRBJ2-7	CASSGGGADEQYF
TRBV7-3	16	TRBD2	TRBJ2-3	CASSKGRVRGTDTQYF
TRBV29-1	13	NA	TRBJ2-1	CSGVSRGYNEQFF
TRBV29-1	14	NA	TRBJ1-3	CSVGTDISGNTIYF
TRBV11-2	16	NA	TRBJ2-1	CASSLGSGRTGNEQFF
TRBV5-1	13	NA	TRBJ2-1	CASSFIGDNEQFF
TRBV27	13	NA	TRBJ1-1	CASSLSTNTEAFF
TRBV9	17	TRBD2	TRBJ2-1	CASSPRAASGRWNEQFF
TRBV6-6	13	NA	TRBJ2-3	CASISGQQDTQYF
TRBV7-7	13	NA	TRBJ2-1	CASSRSGWDEQFF
TRBV27	13	NA	TRBJ1-5	CASSFFQGQPQHF
TRBV19	16	NA	TRBJ1-1	CASNPPPGHMNTEAFF
TRBV7-2	14	NA	TRBJ2-7	CASSLGPQPYEQYF
TRBV28	15	TRBD1	TRBJ1-5	CASKMTGSSNQPQHF
TRBV11-2	11	NA	TRBJ1-1	CASSLVSEAFF